Below, 14 T cell receptor beta chains from the same sample are listed, as sequenced in a study of lymphopenia after photon versus proton radiotherapy. The data were produced by immunoSEQ multiplex PCR, yet TCRdb's version contains in-frame clones alone and is incomplete. The data hold roughly 58,000 clones, with 75% to 90% observed a single time. The specimen was peripheral blood, collected from a patient treated with proton-based radiotherapy. These receptor sequences come from a man older than 75 with esophageal cancer.

The chain employs TRBV10-3 and TRBJ1-2, with 8 bases fitting TRBD1. Per the germline V gene, CDR1 is ENHRY and CDR2 is SYGVKD. The V gene end was trimmed by 6 bases and the J gene end by 4 bases; junction bases not matched to a gene: 7. CDR3 size: 14 residues. As DNA, the CDR3 is TGTGCCATCAGGGCTGGACAGGGAGCCTATGGCTACACCTTC. Translation gives CAIRAGQGAYGYTF.

This rearrangement joins TRBV5-8 to TRBJ2-7; 9 bases are shared with TRBD1. The CDR3 has 14 residues. After removal of 3 bases from V and 2 bases from J, the junction contained 3 bases not matched to a gene. The germline CDR1 and CDR2 sequences are SGHTS and YDEGEE. CDR3 residues: CASSSRTGAYEQYF. The CDR3 DNA follows: TGTGCCAGCAGCTCCCGGACAGGGGCCTACGAGCAGTACTTC.

The chain is built from TRBV6-5 and TRBJ1-1, with D possibly TRBD1 on 5 matching bases. The germline gives CDR1 MNHEY, CDR2 SVGAGI. The length of the CDR3 is 14 residues. Between the trimmed V and J ends, which lost 5 bases and 7 bases, there was a span of 17 bases. The CDR3 loop reads CASSSPGGVGEAFF. CDR3 nucleotides: TGTGCCAGCAGTAGCCCCGGGGGGGTGGGTGAAGCTTTCTTT.

The chain joins TRBV30 to TRBJ2-7; the D is unclear. There are 12 residues in the CDR3. The ends were cut back, 0 bases at V and 5 bases at J, with 8 bases in the middle. Germline V CDR1 and CDR2: GTSNPN, SVGIG (reference sequence). The CDR3 bases are TGTGCCTGGAGTGTACTTAGGGACGAGCAGTACTTC. Residues: CAWSVLRDEQYF.

This clone was recorded only once. This rearrangement joins TRBV27 to TRBJ2-5; TRBD1 is a possible D gene (5 bases). The CDR3 sequence is 13 residues long. Germline loops: CDR1 MNHEY, CDR2 SMNVEV (reference sequence). V was cut by 6 bases and J by 2 bases, with 10 bases left in between. DNA of the CDR3: TGTGCCAGCAGGCATAGACAGCAAGAGACCCAGTACTTC. Translated, it gives CASRHRQQETQYF.

The chain carries TRBV5-1 and TRBJ1-2; 7 bases map to TRBD1. The CDR3 consists of 17 residues. Germline trimming cut 3 bases from V and 7 bases from J; bases unmatched to any gene: 18. CDR1 is SGHRS, CDR2 YFSETQ, per germline. CDR3 sequence (DNA): TGCGCCAGCAGCTCCCTTAGGGGGAGGGGGCAAACAAGTGGCTACACCTTC. Translated, it gives CASSSLRGRGQTSGYTF.

The chain has TRBV7-8 and TRBJ2-1; D possibly corresponds to TRBD2 (5 bases). CDR1 and CDR2 (germline): SGHVS, FQNEAQ. There are 12 residues in the CDR3. Trimming took 1 base from V and 9 from J, leaving 7 bases between them. CDR3 amino acids: CASSLVRGEQFF. The CDR3 region has the DNA TGTGCCAGCAGCTTAGTTCGGGGTGAGCAGTTCTTC. Full variable domain (rest looked up from reference TRBV7-8 and TRBJ2-1): GAGVSQSPRYKVAKRGQDVALRCDPISGHVSLFWYQQALGQGPEFLTYFQNEAQLDKSGLPSDRFFAERPEGSVSTLKIQRTQQEDSAVYLCASSLVRGEQFFGPGTRLTVL.

This clone was recorded a few times. The V and J genes are TRBV7-9 and TRBJ1-2; D perhaps matches TRBD1 (6 bases). CDR1 and CDR2 from the germline V gene are SEHNR and FQNEAQ (reference sequence). CDR3 length: 16 residues. V lost 3 bases and J 5 bases, leaving 19 bases between the germline ends. CDR3 region: CASSFIRTARDYGYTF. The CDR3 region has the DNA TGTGCCAGCAGCTTCATCCGGACAGCTCGGGATTATGGCTACACCTTC.

The chain recombines TRBV12-5 with TRBJ2-7; maybe TRBD2 (5 bases). Trimming stripped 1 base from V and 1 base from J, with 8 bases between. CDR1 is LGHNT and CDR2 is FRNRAP in the germline V gene. The CDR3 spans 14 residues. The CDR3: CASGLAGGSYEQYF. CDR3 bases: TGTGCTAGTGGTTTGGCCGGAGGTTCCTACGAGCAGTACTTC.

The CDR3 sequence is CASAGRTNYEQYF. Written as DNA, the CDR3 is TGTGCCAGCGCCGGACGGACTAACTACGAGCAGTACTTC. The V gene is TRBV2, the J gene TRBJ2-7, with a possible D match to TRBD2 (6 bases). V dropped 8 bases and J dropped 3 bases, with 14 bases sitting between them. Germline-derived CDR1 and CDR2 are SNHLY and FYNNEI. The CDR3 is 13 amino acids.

This rearrangement joins TRBV11-3 to TRBJ2-1; 7 bases align to TRBD2. Losses at the gene ends were 6 bases for V and 9 bases for J; bases not matched to a gene: 5. Germline V gives CDR1 SGHNT, CDR2 YENEEA. This CDR3 region has 12 residues. The CDR3 protein is CASSFSGFEQFF. CDR3 in DNA: TGTGCCAGCAGTTTTAGCGGGTTTGAGCAGTTCTTC.

The chain links TRBV6-1 to TRBJ1-2, with TRBD1 as a possible D gene (6 bases). Germline loops: CDR1 MNHNS, CDR2 SASEGT. Trimming removed 3 bases from V and 5 bases from J, with 16 bases in between. The CDR3 loop spans 15 amino acids. The CDR3 DNA follows: TGTGCCAGCAGTGAGCGGGGGCGAGGTTCATATGGCTACACCTTC. Encoded protein: CASSERGRGSYGYTF.

V and J are TRBV7-8 and TRBJ1-4; TRBD1 agrees at 8 bases. CDR1 and CDR2 (germline): SGHVS, FQNEAQ. This CDR3 region has 15 residues. Losses at the gene ends were 0 bases for V and 8 bases for J; bases not matched to a gene: 5. The CDR3 DNA is TGTGCCAGCAGCTTAGCTGGGACAGGCGGAGAAAAACTGTTTTTT. Translation gives CASSLAGTGGEKLFF.

V is TRBV6-6 and J is TRBJ1-5; D unresolved. The V end lost 7 bases, the J end lost 7 bases, and 14 bases lay between the germline ends. Germline V gene lookup returns CDR1 MNHNY and CDR2 SVGAGI (reference sequence). This CDR3 comprises 13 residues. The CDR3 loop reads CASKGTREQPQHF. DNA of the CDR3: TGTGCCAGCAAAGGCACGAGAGAACAGCCCCAGCATTTT.